These 18 T cell receptor beta chains originate from one sample sequenced in a study of T cells in Graves' hyperthyroidism and ophthalmopathy. TCR beta CDR3 regions were amplified from RNA transcripts. An initial round of RT-PCR targeting the TCR CDR3 relied on the HTBI primer set. One entry per CDR3 protein, called by TCRdb with MiXCR from the multiplex PCR reads. The sample carries over 250,000 distinct CDR3 sequences, about 25% recorded once. Material for sequencing was blood. These TCRs come from a man aged 35-49 years with Graves' hyperthyroidism that later progressed to Graves' ophthalmopathy.

V is TRBV12-3 or TRBV12-4 and J is TRBJ2-7; D is unresolved. Trimming removed 4 bases at V and 9 bases at J, with 13 bases between. The CDR3 length is 12 residues. The CDR3 loop is CASSSQPDGQYF. The DNA of the CDR3 is TGTGCCAGCAGTTCCCAACCGGACGGGCAGTACTTC.

Only one count was recorded for this clonotype. The gene calls are TRBV3-1 and TRBJ2-7, with D hard to call. This CDR3 is built from 14 residues. The ends were cut back, 2 bases at V and 2 bases at J, with 10 bases in the middle. Germline V gene data show CDR1 as LGHDT and CDR2 as YNNKEL (reference sequence). DNA of the CDR3: TGTGCCAGCAGCCAAAGGACGGAAACCTACGAGCAGTACTTC. Translating it yields CASSQRTETYEQYF.

Only a few counts were recorded for this clonotype. V usage is TRBV13 and J usage is TRBJ2-7; TRBD1 matches 8 bases. V lost 0 bases to trimming and J lost 3 bases; unmatched junction nucleotides: 1. This CDR3 has 14 amino acids. Germline V gene data show CDR1 as PRHDT and CDR2 as FYEKMQ (reference sequence). CDR3 sequence reads: CASSLGGTGYEQYF. The DNA for the CDR3 is TGTGCCAGCAGCTTAGGCGGGACAGGCTACGAGCAGTACTTC. The variable domain in full, completed from reference TRBV13 and TRBJ2-7, reads AAGVIQSPRHLIKEKRETATLKCYPIPRHDTVYWYQQGPGQDPQFLISFYEKMQSDKGSIPDRFSAQQFSDYHSELNMSSLELGDSALYFCASSLGGTGYEQYFGPGTRLTVT.

There are many counts of this clonotype. V and J are TRBV11-2 and TRBJ2-1; 8 positions agree with TRBD2. The CDR3 spans 14 residues. V shed 7 bases, J shed 3 bases, and the junction held 5 bases outside the gene matches. Germline CDR1 is SGHAT and CDR2 is FQNNGV. In DNA form, the CDR3 reads TGTGCCAGCACCCGGGAGGGAGACTACAATGAGCAGTTCTTC. The encoded protein is CASTREGDYNEQFF.

This chain connects TRBV7-8 to TRBJ2-2, with 7 bases identical to TRBD1. Germline V CDR1 and CDR2: SGHVS, FQNEAQ. This CDR3 has 13 residues. The V and J ends lost 5 bases and 4 bases, in that order; junction bases with no gene match: 1. The CDR3 DNA is TGTGCCAGCAGCGACAGGGCCACCGGGGAGCTGTTTTTT. Translating it yields CASSDRATGELFF.

This clonotype was detected many times. The chain is built from TRBV5-1 and TRBJ2-7, with TRBD2 identical over 9 bases. The CDR3 loop spans 16 amino acids. Germline V lookup: CDR1 SGHRS, CDR2 YFSETQ. V lost 7 bases to trimming and J lost 1 base; unmatched junction nucleotides: 12. The CDR3 is CASARQSSGTSYEQYF. CDR3 nucleotide sequence: TGCGCCAGCGCAAGACAGTCTAGCGGGACTTCCTACGAGCAGTACTTC.

This clonotype was detected many times. The J gene is TRBJ2-2, the V gene TRBV6-5, with D unresolved. The CDR3 contains 14 residues. Germline CDR1 reads MNHEY; CDR2 reads SVGAGI. Trimming cost V 2 bases and J 8 bases, with 12 bases left between them. DNA for the CDR3: TGTGCCAGCAGTTACGACTTCGGGTCTGGGGAGCTGTTTTTT. Translated: CASSYDFGSGELFF.

This clonotype has ten or more counts. The chain employs TRBV24-1 and TRBJ1-1; TRBD1 might be the D (5 bases). The V gene lost 12 bases and the J gene lost 1 base, with 14 bases spanning the gap. The CDR3 consists of 13 residues. CDR1 KGHDR and CDR2 SFDVKD come from the germline V gene. The CDR3 DNA follows: TGTGCCTCAAGAGACAGCCAGAACACTGAAGCTTTCTTT. Its translation is CASRDSQNTEAFF.

The chain is built from TRBV7-9 and TRBJ1-1, with a possible D match to TRBD1 (6 bases). Per germline, CDR1 SEHNR and CDR2 FQNEAQ (reference sequence). V was shortened by 7 bases and J by 5 bases, with 14 bases between the two germline ends. The CDR3 contains 13 residues. Written as DNA, the CDR3 is TGTGCCAGCAACCCAACAGGGTGGACTGAAGCTTTCTTT. Translated: CASNPTGWTEAFF.

The chain employs TRBV30 and TRBJ2-1, with 14 bases matching TRBD2. Germline CDR1 and CDR2: GTSNPN and SVGIG (reference sequence). This CDR3 has 18 amino acids. V was pared by 2 bases and J by 8 bases, with 14 bases of the junction left unmatched. The CDR3 nucleotides are TGTGCCTGGAGTCCTAAATCCGGGACTAGCGGGAGTCCATATGAGCAGTTCTTC. As protein: CAWSPKSGTSGSPYEQFF.

The chain employs TRBV11-2 and TRBJ2-7; 11 bases are a match to TRBD2. The CDR3 is 15 amino acids. Germline V lookup: CDR1 SGHAT, CDR2 FQNNGV. V dropped 5 bases and J dropped 4; count of bases not matched to a gene: 7. CDR3 in DNA: TGTGCCAGCAGCGTAACTAGCGGGGGCTCTTACGAGCAGTACTTC. Its translation: CASSVTSGGSYEQYF.

The table lists this clonotype with many counts. The chain carries TRBV3-1 and TRBJ2-7, with a weak D call TRBD2 (5 bases). There are 15 residues in the CDR3. Trimming left V 3 bases short and J 4 bases short, with 16 bases between. CDR1 is LGHDT, CDR2 YNNKEL, per germline (reference sequence). This CDR3 is CASSHRLARGYEQYF. The CDR3 DNA reads as TGTGCCAGCAGCCACCGACTTGCCAGAGGGTACGAGCAGTACTTC.

In its sample, this clonotype was seen many times. The V gene is TRBV27, the J gene TRBJ1-1, with a tentative D call TRBD1 (5 bases). Per the germline V gene, CDR1 is MNHEY and CDR2 is SMNVEV (reference sequence). This CDR3 is 14 amino acids long. The germline V and J ends were trimmed by 5 bases and 7 bases, with 17 bases remaining between them. The CDR3 nucleotides read TGTGCCAGCAGTCTAATCGACAGACGAGATGAAGCTTTCTTT. Residues: CASSLIDRRDEAFF.

This clonotype has a count of ten or more. The chain joins TRBV5-1 to TRBJ1-1, with D tentatively TRBD1 (5 bases). CDR3 length equals 12 residues. Germline values: CDR1 SGHRS, CDR2 YFSETQ. The V and J ends lost 5 bases and 9 bases respectively, with 14 bases between them. CDR3 sequence (DNA): TGCGCCAGCAGGGGGGACGGACCAAAAGCTTTCTTT. This sequence encodes CASRGDGPKAFF.

This clonotype was seen only a few times. V and J are TRBV29-1 and TRBJ1-1; 7 bases align to TRBD1. The CDR3 is 12 residues long. V was pared by 5 bases and J by 1 base, with 1 base of the junction left unmatched. From germline, CDR1 is SQVTM and CDR2 ANQGSEA. The CDR3 coding sequence is TGCAGCGTTTGGGACAGGAACACTGAAGCTTTCTTT. Translation: CSVWDRNTEAFF. The full variable domain, rest sourced from reference TRBV29-1 and TRBJ1-1, is SAVISQKPSRDICQRGTSLTIQCQVDSQVTMMFWYRQQPGQSLTLIATANQGSEATYESGFVIDKFPISRPNLTFSTLTVSNMSPEDSSIYLCSVWDRNTEAFFGQGTRLTVV.

This chain joins TRBV2 and TRBJ2-2; a weak D match, TRBD1 (5 bases). Per the germline V gene, CDR1 is SNHLY and CDR2 is FYNNEI. The CDR3 consists of 14 residues. Trimming took 5 bases from V and 4 from J, leaving 11 bases between them. In nucleotides, the CDR3 is TGTGCCAGCAGTCTGGACATCGTCACCGGGGAGCTGTTTTTT. The encoded protein is CASSLDIVTGELFF.

V gene TRBV6-5 combines with J gene TRBJ2-7, with 8 bases fitting TRBD1. CDR1 is MNHEY, CDR2 SVGAGI, per germline. V gave up 0 bases and J gave up 3 bases; unmatched junction bases: 4. The CDR3 contains 15 residues. Here the CDR3 reads CASSYSRRGLYEQYF. The CDR3 bases are TGTGCCAGCAGTTACTCACGCAGGGGGCTCTACGAGCAGTACTTC.

The chain joins TRBV6-1 to TRBJ1-1; 7 bases align to TRBD1. The junction had 3 bases not matched to a gene; V was cut back by 6 bases and J by 5 bases. The CDR3 spans 12 residues. CDR1 and CDR2 from the germline V gene are MNHNS and SASEGT. Here the CDR3 reads CASRQGRTEAFF. The CDR3 DNA is TGTGCCAGCAGACAGGGGAGGACTGAAGCTTTCTTT.